The 13 T cell receptor beta chains listed next were all sequenced from one sample in a study of T cell responses to AZD1222 COVID-19 vaccine. Assay: immunoSEQ multiplex PCR; the TCRdb copy retains only in-frame clones and omits some. The table lists about 130,000 clones, roughly 85% of them singletons, with 7.5% to 8.5% in the top ten. The source was peripheral blood, collected on day 0 of AZD1222 vaccination. The receptors were sampled from an adult in good health.

The rearrangement joins TRBV13 to TRBJ2-6; no clear D gene. Looked up from germline, CDR1 is PRHDT and CDR2 is FYEKMQ (reference sequence). V lost 8 bases and J 0 bases, leaving 8 bases between the germline ends. This CDR3 is built from 14 residues. The CDR3 sequence is CASLGLSGANVLTF. The CDR3, as DNA: TGTGCCAGCTTAGGGCTCTCTGGGGCCAACGTCCTGACTTTC.

The chain uses TRBV18 and TRBJ1-5, with D maybe TRBD1 (5 bases). V gave up 4 bases and J gave up 5 bases, with 9 bases separating them. The CDR3 contains 13 residues. Looked up from germline, CDR1 is KGHSH and CDR2 is LQKENI. The CDR3 here is CASSRGFDQPQHF. The CDR3 nucleotides are TGTGCCAGCTCACGGGGGTTCGATCAGCCCCAGCATTTT.

This rearrangement joins TRBV19 to TRBJ1-6; D unresolved. Deletions cut 5 bases from V and 13 bases from J, with 9 bases between. Per the germline V gene, CDR1 is LNHDA and CDR2 is SQIVND (reference sequence). This CDR3 contains 11 residues. Written as DNA, the CDR3 is TGTGCCAGTAGTTCGCCCGGCCCCCTCCACTTT. Translating gives CASSSPGPLHF.

The V and J genes are TRBV6-5 and TRBJ2-1; a weak D match, TRBD1 (5 bases). The CDR3 totals 15 residues. V gave up 3 bases and J gave up 7 bases, with 16 bases separating them. Per germline, CDR1 MNHEY and CDR2 SVGAGI. CDR3 amino acids: CASSYLQGFINEQFF. Written as DNA, the CDR3 is TGTGCCAGCAGTTATCTCCAGGGATTCATAAATGAGCAGTTCTTC.

V is TRBV7-9 and J is TRBJ2-1, with 10 bases identical to TRBD2. Trimming removed 2 bases from V and 8 bases from J; junction bases left unmatched: 9. Germline V CDR1 and CDR2: SEHNR, FQNEAQ (reference sequence). The CDR3 covers 16 residues. The CDR3 protein is CASSLLASGGAHEQFF. The CDR3 coding sequence is TGTGCCAGCAGCTTATTGGCCAGCGGGGGGGCCCATGAGCAGTTCTTC. Drawing the rest from reference TRBV7-9 and TRBJ2-1, the complete variable domain is DTGVSQNPRHKITKRGQNVTFRCDPISEHNRLYWYRQTLGQGPEFLTYFQNEAQLEKSRLLSDRFSAERPKGSFSTLEIQRTEQGDSAMYLCASSLLASGGAHEQFFGPGTRLTVL.

The chain links TRBV11-2 to TRBJ1-5, with D unresolved. The CDR3 runs to 13 residues. With 3 bases removed from V and 2 bases from J, the gap between germline ends came to 5 bases. Germline CDR1 is SGHAT and CDR2 is FQNNGV. CDR3 bases: TGTGCCAGCAGCTTCGACGGCAATCAGCCCCAGCATTTT. Its protein product is CASSFDGNQPQHF.

The CDR3 sequence is CATSDWTGKSYTF. The CDR3 coding sequence is TGTGCCACCAGTGATTGGACAGGAAAGAGCTACACCTTC. The chain employs TRBV24-1 and TRBJ1-2; 7 bases agree with TRBD1. The germline V gene encodes CDR1 KGHDR and CDR2 SFDVKD. Unmatched junction bases numbered 5, after V lost 2 bases and J lost 9 bases. This CDR3 has 13 amino acids.

The CDR3 DNA reads TGTGCCTGGAACAAGGGCCAGCAGGGCTACACCTTC. As protein: CAWNKGQQGYTF. The genes are TRBV30 and TRBJ1-2; D unresolved. Germline CDR1 and CDR2: GTSNPN and SVGIG (reference sequence). The CDR3 runs to 12 residues. V was clipped by 4 bases and J by 8 bases, with 14 bases between them.

Only one count was recorded for this clone. The V call is TRBV6-1, the J call TRBJ1-2; TRBD1 might be the D (6 bases). Trimming shortened V by 1 base and J by 5 bases, and 14 bases separated the two germline ends. Germline CDR1 is MNHNS and CDR2 is SASEGT. The CDR3 is 15 residues long. The CDR3 region has the DNA TGTGCCAGCAGTGAAGGCTTTACAGGGAAGTATGGCTACACCTTC. It is translated as CASSEGFTGKYGYTF.

The genes are TRBV15 and TRBJ1-1, with TRBD1 matching 7 bases. This CDR3 comprises 15 residues. After removal of 4 bases from V and 1 base from J, the junction contained 6 bases not matched to a gene. Germline V gives CDR1 LNHNV, CDR2 YYDKDF (reference sequence). The CDR3 nucleotides read TGTGCCACCAGCATTACAGGGGCCCCGAACACTGAAGCTTTCTTT. It encodes CATSITGAPNTEAFF.

V usage is TRBV29-1 and J usage is TRBJ1-1; no clear D. Deletions cut 0 bases from V and 7 bases from J, with 9 bases between. Germline CDR1 is SQVTM and CDR2 is ANQGSEA. The CDR3 contains 12 residues. The CDR3 sequence: CSVEDGRDEAFF. The CDR3 DNA reads as TGCAGCGTTGAAGATGGGCGAGATGAAGCTTTCTTT.

This clone was detected once. V gene TRBV5-1 combines with J gene TRBJ2-5; D not resolved. Trimming left V 1 base short and J 2 bases short, with 9 bases between. The CDR3 runs to 14 residues. Germline V gives CDR1 SGHRS, CDR2 YFSETQ. In nucleotides, the CDR3 is TGCGCCAGCAGCTTGTCCCCACAACAAGAGACCCAGTACTTC. It encodes CASSLSPQQETQYF. The full variable domain, in which reference TRBV5-1 and TRBJ2-5 provide the parts outside the CDR3, is KAGVTQTPRYLIKTRGQQVTLSCSPISGHRSVSWYQQTPGQGLQFLFEYFSETQRNKGNFPGRFSGRQFSNSRSEMNVSTLELGDSALYLCASSLSPQQETQYFGPGTRLLVL.

The chain combines TRBV29-1 with TRBJ1-1; D unresolved. The V and J ends lost 4 bases and 0 bases respectively, with 3 bases between them. CDR3 size: 11 residues. In germline, CDR1 is SQVTM, CDR2 ANQGSEA. DNA of the CDR3: TGCAGCGTTGCACTGAACACTGAAGCTTTCTTT. Its translation is CSVALNTEAFF.